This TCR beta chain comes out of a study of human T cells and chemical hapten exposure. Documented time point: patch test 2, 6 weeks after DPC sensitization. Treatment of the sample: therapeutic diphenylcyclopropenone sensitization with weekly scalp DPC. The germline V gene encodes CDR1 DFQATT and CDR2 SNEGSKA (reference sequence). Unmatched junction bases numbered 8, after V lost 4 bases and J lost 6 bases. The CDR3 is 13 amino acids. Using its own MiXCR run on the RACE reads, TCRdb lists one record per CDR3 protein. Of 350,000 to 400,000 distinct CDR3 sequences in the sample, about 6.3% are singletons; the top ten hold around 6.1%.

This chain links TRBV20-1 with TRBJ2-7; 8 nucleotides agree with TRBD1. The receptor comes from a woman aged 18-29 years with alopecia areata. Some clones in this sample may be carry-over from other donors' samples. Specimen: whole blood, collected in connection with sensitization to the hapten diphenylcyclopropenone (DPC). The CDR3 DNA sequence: TGCAGTGCTAAGGGACAGGTACGGGGCGAGCAGTACTTC. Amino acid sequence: CSAKGQVRGEQYF.